This TCR beta chain was profiled in a study of cytomegalovirus exposure and HLA in healthy donors. Notes on the study in general: That first-cohort TCR clusters tended to co-occur in the 95 to 150 validation repertoires was found in a later analysis. Most TCR sequences showed up rarely, but some public TCRs showed up in many donors.

TCRdb's copy holds only in-frame clones and misses some; the assay was immunoSEQ multiplex PCR. The data hold 80,000 to 100,000 clones, with about 83% observed a single time. The validation cohort, a group of some 120 subjects, included the donors and was separate from the approximately 670-subject first cohort. The germline CDR1 and CDR2 sequences are LGHNA and YNFKEQ. Trimming pared 0 bases from V and 2 bases from J, leaving 10 bases between. CDR3 size: 15 residues. Details on this clone: No antigen is known for it.

This receptor was obtained from a woman aged 25 to 39 in good health and CMV-seronegative. Sample: PBMCs. V and J are TRBV4-2 and TRBJ1-2; no clear D. CDR3 region: CASSQEGGQNYGYTF. The CDR3 bases are TGTGCCAGCAGCCAAGAGGGAGGCCAGAACTATGGCTACACCTTC.